This T cell receptor beta chain is from a study of T-cell reconstitution after alpha-beta-depleted transplantation in children. This clonotype has just a few counts. Preparation of the TCRbeta library was carried out with unique molecular identifiers. TCRdb redid the calling of the PCR reads with MiXCR, one entry per CDR3 protein. The sample lists approximately 390,000 distinct CDR3 sequences; roughly 11% were seen once. CDR1 and CDR2 (germline): SGHAT, FQNNGV. The V end was cut by 5 bases, the J end by 2 bases, with 14 bases between. This CDR3 spans 15 amino acids. This clonotype originated in a human donor who donated a stem cell graft to a child with acute myeloid leukemia. The sequences come from PBMCs from the stem cell graft donor, collected from the stem cell graft. The V gene is TRBV11-2, the J gene TRBJ2-3; perhaps TRBD1 as D (5 bases). The CDR3 protein is CASSLKGPDTDTQYF. Here the CDR3 DNA reads TGTGCCAGCAGCCTGAAGGGGCCCGACACAGATACGCAGTATTTT.